This is a list of T cell receptor beta chains from one sample in a study of shared clonotypes between healthy human individuals. Assay used: immunoSEQ multiplex PCR; TCRdb lists only in-frame clones, some missing. The sample gives millions of clones, approximately 92% of which show up once; 0.11% to 0.15% is in the top ten. Sequencing was performed on naive CD4+ T cells sorted from blood. These receptors came from a man aged 18 to 35 in good health. Each CDR3 is given with its conserved first and last residue. The D gene is left open where the match is weak. Expanded clones are given a class, and other clones once, few, many or no size at all.

d_call: -
clone_size: -
v_call: TRBV7-9
j_call: TRBJ1-1
cdr3_length: 14
cdr3_aa: CASSLVSRATEAFF
cdr3_nt: TGTGCCAGCAGCTTAGTCAGCCGGGCCACTGAAGCTTTCTTT

d_call: TRBD1
clone_size: -
v_call: TRBV7-9
j_call: TRBJ2-5
cdr3_length: 16
cdr3_aa: CASSPPPWGQGETQYF
cdr3_nt: TGTGCCAGCAGCCCACCTCCATGGGGACAGGGGGAGACCCAGTACTTC

d_call: -
clone_size: -
v_call: TRBV19
j_call: TRBJ1-5
cdr3_length: 16
cdr3_aa: CASSLLGGGSHQPQHF
cdr3_nt: TGTGCCAGTAGTCTTTTGGGGGGGGGCTCGCATCAGCCCCAGCATTTT

d_call: -
clone_size: -
v_call: TRBV19
j_call: TRBJ1-2
cdr3_length: 13
cdr3_aa: CASSIRQNYGYTF
cdr3_nt: TGTGCCAGTAGTATACGACAGAACTATGGCTACACCTTC

d_call: TRBD2
clone_size: -
v_call: TRBV10-2
j_call: TRBJ2-5
cdr3_length: 15
cdr3_aa: CASSEFSGGRETQYF
cdr3_nt: TGCGCCAGCAGTGAATTTAGCGGGGGAAGGGAGACCCAGTACTTC

d_call: TRBD2
clone_size: -
v_call: TRBV7-7
j_call: TRBJ2-1
cdr3_length: 14
cdr3_aa: CASSEIGRAEEQFF
cdr3_nt: TGTGCTAGCAGCGAAATAGGGAGGGCCGAGGAGCAGTTCTTC

d_call: -
clone_size: -
v_call: TRBV4-3
j_call: TRBJ2-7
cdr3_length: 12
cdr3_aa: CASSQDSGKQYF
cdr3_nt: TGCGCCAGCAGCCAAGATAGTGGGAAGCAGTACTTC

d_call: TRBD2
clone_size: -
v_call: TRBV11-2
j_call: TRBJ2-5
cdr3_length: 15
cdr3_aa: CASSLEAGGWETQYF
cdr3_nt: TGTGCCAGCAGCTTAGAAGCGGGAGGGTGGGAGACCCAGTACTTC

d_call: -
clone_size: -
v_call: TRBV18
j_call: TRBJ2-1
cdr3_length: 22
cdr3_aa: CASSPPLASSPTGHKKYNEQFF
cdr3_nt: TGTGCCAGCTCACCACCTCTCGCGAGCAGTCCAACGGGGCATAAAAAATACAATGAGCAGTTCTTC

d_call: -
clone_size: -
v_call: TRBV10-3
j_call: TRBJ2-3
cdr3_length: 12
cdr3_aa: CAISEWTDTQYF
cdr3_nt: TGTGCCATCAGTGAGTGGACAGATACGCAGTATTTT

d_call: -
clone_size: -
v_call: TRBV6-5
j_call: TRBJ2-1
cdr3_length: 12
cdr3_aa: CASSYSPWEQFF
cdr3_nt: TGTGCCAGCAGTTACTCCCCATGGGAGCAGTTCTTC

d_call: TRBD2
clone_size: -
v_call: TRBV4-1
j_call: TRBJ2-1
cdr3_length: 15
cdr3_aa: CASSPLAGGVNEQFF
cdr3_nt: TGCGCCAGCAGCCCCCTAGCGGGGGGGGTGAATGAGCAGTTCTTC

d_call: TRBD1
clone_size: -
v_call: TRBV5-1
j_call: TRBJ2-7
cdr3_length: 15
cdr3_aa: CASSLYAGGPYEQYF
cdr3_nt: TGCGCCAGCAGCTTGTATGCAGGGGGTCCCTACGAGCAGTACTTC

d_call: TRBD1
clone_size: -
v_call: TRBV29-1
j_call: TRBJ2-7
cdr3_length: 14
cdr3_aa: CSVESGQGVYEQYF
cdr3_nt: TGCAGCGTTGAATCGGGACAGGGGGTTTACGAGCAGTACTTC

d_call: -
clone_size: once
v_call: TRBV6-6
j_call: TRBJ2-7
cdr3_length: 14
cdr3_aa: CASSYSAGAYEQYF
cdr3_nt: TGTGCCAGCAGTTACTCCGCGGGGGCTTACGAGCAGTACTTC

d_call: -
clone_size: -
v_call: TRBV6-5
j_call: TRBJ1-4
cdr3_length: 15
cdr3_aa: CASSYSAGMREKLFF
cdr3_nt: TGTGCCAGCAGTTACTCGGCAGGGATGCGCGAAAAACTGTTTTTT

d_call: -
clone_size: -
v_call: TRBV28
j_call: TRBJ1-5
cdr3_length: 17
cdr3_aa: CASSTPTGTYSNQPQHF
cdr3_nt: TGTGCCAGCAGTACGCCGACCGGGACCTATAGCAATCAGCCCCAGCATTTT

d_call: TRBD1
clone_size: -
v_call: TRBV2
j_call: TRBJ1-5
cdr3_length: 16
cdr3_aa: CASSASGTELNQPQHF
cdr3_nt: TGTGCCAGCAGTGCCTCCGGGACAGAACTCAATCAGCCCCAGCATTTT

d_call: TRBD1
clone_size: -
v_call: TRBV5-1
j_call: TRBJ1-5
cdr3_length: 14
cdr3_aa: CASSPGQSNQPQHF
cdr3_nt: TGCGCCAGCAGCCCGGGACAGAGCAATCAGCCCCAACATTTT

d_call: TRBD2
clone_size: -
v_call: TRBV7-2
j_call: TRBJ2-2
cdr3_length: 19
cdr3_aa: CASSTPALAGGRVTGELFF
cdr3_nt: TGTGCCAGCAGCACGCCGGCGCTAGCGGGGGGGCGGGTCACCGGGGAGCTGTTTTTT

d_call: TRBD1
clone_size: -
v_call: TRBV6-1
j_call: TRBJ2-7
cdr3_length: 13
cdr3_aa: CASRGDRVYEQYF
cdr3_nt: TGTGCCAGCAGGGGAGACAGGGTCTACGAGCAGTACTTC